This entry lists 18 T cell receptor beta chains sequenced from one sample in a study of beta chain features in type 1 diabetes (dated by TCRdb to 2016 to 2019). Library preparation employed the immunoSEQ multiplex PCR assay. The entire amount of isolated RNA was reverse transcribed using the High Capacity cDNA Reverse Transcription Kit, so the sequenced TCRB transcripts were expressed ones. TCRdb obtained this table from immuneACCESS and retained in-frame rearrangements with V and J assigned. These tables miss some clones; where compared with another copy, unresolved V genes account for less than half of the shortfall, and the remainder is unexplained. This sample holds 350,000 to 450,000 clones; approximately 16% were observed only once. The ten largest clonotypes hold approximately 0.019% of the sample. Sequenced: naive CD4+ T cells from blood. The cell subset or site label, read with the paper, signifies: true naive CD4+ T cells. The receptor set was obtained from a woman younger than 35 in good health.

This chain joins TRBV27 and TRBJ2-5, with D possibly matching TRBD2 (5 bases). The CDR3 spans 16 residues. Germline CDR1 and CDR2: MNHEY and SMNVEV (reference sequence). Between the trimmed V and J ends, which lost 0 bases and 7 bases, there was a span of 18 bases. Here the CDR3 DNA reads TGTGCCAGCAGTTTATCGTGGACTTCCAGCTTGGGGACCCAGTACTTC. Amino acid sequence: CASSLSWTSSLGTQYF.

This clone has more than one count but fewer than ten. In nucleotides, the CDR3 is TGTGCCACCACGAGCCATAACGGAGATACGCAGTATTTT. This sequence encodes CATTSHNGDTQYF. The chain links TRBV5-4 to TRBJ2-3; D is unresolved. The CDR3 spans 13 residues. CDR1 is SGHNT and CDR2 is YYREEE in the germline V gene (reference sequence). The germline V and J ends were trimmed by 9 bases and 5 bases, with 16 bases remaining between them.

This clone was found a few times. The CDR3, as DNA: TGTGCCAGCAGTTGGGGAGGGAGCGGCTACACCTTC. Its translation: CASSWGGSGYTF. The V gene is TRBV28, the J gene TRBJ1-2; no reliable D call. V was clipped by 4 bases and J by 8 bases, with 11 bases between them. This CDR3 comprises 12 residues. Germline V gives CDR1 MDHEN, CDR2 SYDVKM.

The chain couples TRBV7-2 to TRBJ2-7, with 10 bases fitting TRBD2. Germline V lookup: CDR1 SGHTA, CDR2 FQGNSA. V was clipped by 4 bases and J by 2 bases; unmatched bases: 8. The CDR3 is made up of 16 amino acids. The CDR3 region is CASSSAGTSVTYEQYF. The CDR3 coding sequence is TGTGCCAGCAGCTCTGCCGGGACTAGCGTAACCTACGAGCAGTACTTC.

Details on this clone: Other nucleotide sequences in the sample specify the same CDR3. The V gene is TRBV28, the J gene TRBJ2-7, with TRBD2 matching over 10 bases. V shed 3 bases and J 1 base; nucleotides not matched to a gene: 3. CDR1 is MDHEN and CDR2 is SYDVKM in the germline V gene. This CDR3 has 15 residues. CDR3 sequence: CASSLSGRASYEQYF. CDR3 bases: TGTGCCAGCAGTTTGAGCGGGAGGGCTTCCTACGAGCAGTACTTC.

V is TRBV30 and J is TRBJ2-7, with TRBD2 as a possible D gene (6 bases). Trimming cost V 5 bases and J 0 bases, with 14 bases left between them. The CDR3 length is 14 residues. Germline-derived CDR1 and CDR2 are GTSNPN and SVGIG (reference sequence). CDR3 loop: CAWEPRDSSYEQYF. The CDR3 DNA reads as TGTGCCTGGGAACCTCGGGACTCCTCCTACGAGCAGTACTTC.

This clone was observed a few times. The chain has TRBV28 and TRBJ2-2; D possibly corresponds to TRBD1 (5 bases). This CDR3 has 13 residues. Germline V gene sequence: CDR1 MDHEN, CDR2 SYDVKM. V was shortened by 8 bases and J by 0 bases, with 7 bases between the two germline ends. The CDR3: CASGAPNTGELFF. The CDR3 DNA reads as TGTGCCAGCGGGGCACCGAACACCGGGGAGCTGTTTTTT.

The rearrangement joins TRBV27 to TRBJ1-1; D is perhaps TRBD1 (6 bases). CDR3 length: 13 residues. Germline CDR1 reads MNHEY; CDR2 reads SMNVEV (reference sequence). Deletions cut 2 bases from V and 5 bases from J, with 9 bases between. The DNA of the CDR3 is TGTGCCAGCAGTTTAGACAGGAGGACTGAAGCTTTCTTT. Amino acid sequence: CASSLDRRTEAFF.

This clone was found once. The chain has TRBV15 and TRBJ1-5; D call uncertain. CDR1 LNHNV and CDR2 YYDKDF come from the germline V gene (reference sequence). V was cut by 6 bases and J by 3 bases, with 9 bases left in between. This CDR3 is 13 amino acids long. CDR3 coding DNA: TGTGCCACCAGGAGTACCTTCAATCAGCCCCAGCATTTT. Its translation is CATRSTFNQPQHF. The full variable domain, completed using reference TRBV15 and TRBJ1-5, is DAMVIQNPRYQVTQFGKPVTLSCSQTLNHNVMYWYQQKSSQAPKLLFHYYDKDFNNEADTPDNFQSRRPNTSFCFLDIRSPGLGDTAMYLCATRSTFNQPQHFGDGTRLSIL.

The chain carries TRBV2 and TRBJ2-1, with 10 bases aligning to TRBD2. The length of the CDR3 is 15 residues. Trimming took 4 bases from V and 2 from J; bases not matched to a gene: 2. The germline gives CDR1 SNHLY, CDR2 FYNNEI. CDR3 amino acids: CASSVTSGTYNEQFF. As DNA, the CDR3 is TGTGCCAGCAGTGTTACTAGCGGGACCTACAATGAGCAGTTCTTC. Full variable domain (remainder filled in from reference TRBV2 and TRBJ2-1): EPEVTQTPSHQVTQMGQEVILRCVPISNHLYFYWYRQILGQKVEFLVSFYNNEISEKSEIFDDQFSVERPDGSNFTLKIRSTKLEDSAMYFCASSVTSGTYNEQFFGPGTRLTVL.

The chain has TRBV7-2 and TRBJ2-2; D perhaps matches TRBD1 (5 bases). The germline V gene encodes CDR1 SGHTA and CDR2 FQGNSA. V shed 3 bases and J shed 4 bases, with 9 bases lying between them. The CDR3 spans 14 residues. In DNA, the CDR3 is TGTGCCAGCAGCTTTTATCAGGGCACCGGGGAGCTGTTTTTT. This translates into CASSFYQGTGELFF. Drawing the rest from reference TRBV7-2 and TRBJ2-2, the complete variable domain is GAGVSQSPSNKVTEKGKDVELRCDPISGHTALYWYRQSLGQGLEFLIYFQGNSAPDKSGLPSDRFSAERTGGSVSTLTIQRTQQEDSAVYLCASSFYQGTGELFFGEGSRLTVL.

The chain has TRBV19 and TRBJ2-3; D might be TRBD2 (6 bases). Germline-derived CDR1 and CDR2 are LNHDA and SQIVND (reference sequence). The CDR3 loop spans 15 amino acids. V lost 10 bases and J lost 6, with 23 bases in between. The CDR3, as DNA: TGTGCCACTTTCAATCCCGGGCTCGCGGGGGATACGCAGTATTTT. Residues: CATFNPGLAGDTQYF.

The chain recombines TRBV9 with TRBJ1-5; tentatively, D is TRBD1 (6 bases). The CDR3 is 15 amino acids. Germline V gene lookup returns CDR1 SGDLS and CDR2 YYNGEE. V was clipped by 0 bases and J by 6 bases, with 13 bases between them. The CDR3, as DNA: TGTGCCAGCAGCGTAGAGGATAAAGGGGGTCAGCCCCAGCATTTT. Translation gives CASSVEDKGGQPQHF.

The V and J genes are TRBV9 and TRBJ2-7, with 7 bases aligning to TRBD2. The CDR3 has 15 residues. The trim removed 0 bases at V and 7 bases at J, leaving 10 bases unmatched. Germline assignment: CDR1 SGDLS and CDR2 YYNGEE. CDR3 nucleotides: TGTGCCAGCAGCGTAGGGGGACTACCACCTAGGGAGCAGTACTTC. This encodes CASSVGGLPPREQYF. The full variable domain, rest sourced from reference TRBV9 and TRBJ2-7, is DSGVTQTPKHLITATGQRVTLRCSPRSGDLSVYWYQQSLDQGLQFLIQYYNGEERAKGNILERFSAQQFPDLHSELNLSSLELGDSALYFCASSVGGLPPREQYFGPGTRLTVT.

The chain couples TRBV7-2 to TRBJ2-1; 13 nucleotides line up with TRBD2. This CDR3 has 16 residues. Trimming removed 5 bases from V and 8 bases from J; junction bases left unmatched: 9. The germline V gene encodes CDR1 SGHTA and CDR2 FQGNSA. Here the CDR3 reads CASSRTGLAGVDEQFF. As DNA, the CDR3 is TGTGCCAGCAGCCGAACCGGACTAGCGGGAGTTGATGAGCAGTTCTTC. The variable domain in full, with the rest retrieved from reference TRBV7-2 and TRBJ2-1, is GAGVSQSPSNKVTEKGKDVELRCDPISGHTALYWYRQSLGQGLEFLIYFQGNSAPDKSGLPSDRFSAERTGGSVSTLTIQRTQQEDSAVYLCASSRTGLAGVDEQFFGPGTRLTVL.

The CDR3 region has the DNA TGTGCCAGCTCACCAAAACTCGAGGGCACAGATACGCAGTATTTT. This gives the protein CASSPKLEGTDTQYF. The chain joins TRBV18 to TRBJ2-3; no clear D gene. CDR3 length: 15 residues. From germline, CDR1 is KGHSH and CDR2 LQKENI. With 2 bases removed from V and 1 base from J, the gap between germline ends came to 10 bases.

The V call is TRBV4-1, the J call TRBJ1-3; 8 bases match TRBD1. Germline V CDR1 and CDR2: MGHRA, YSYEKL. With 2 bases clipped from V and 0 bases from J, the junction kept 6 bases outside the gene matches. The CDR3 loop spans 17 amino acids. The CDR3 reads CASSQHQTGVSGNTIYF. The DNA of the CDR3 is TGCGCCAGCAGCCAACATCAGACAGGGGTCTCTGGAAACACCATATATTTT.

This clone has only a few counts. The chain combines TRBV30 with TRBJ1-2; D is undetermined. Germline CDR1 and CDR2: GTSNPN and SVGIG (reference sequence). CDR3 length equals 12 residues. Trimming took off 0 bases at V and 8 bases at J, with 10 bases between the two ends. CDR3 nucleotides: TGTGCCTGGAGTGTAGGAGGGAGAGGCTACACCTTC. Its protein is CAWSVGGRGYTF. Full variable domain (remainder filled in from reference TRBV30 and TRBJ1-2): SQTIHQWPATLVQPVGSPLSLECTVEGTSNPNLYWYRQAAGRGLQLLFYSVGIGQISSEVPQNLSASRPQDRQFILSSKKLLLSDSGFYLCAWSVGGRGYTFGSGTRLTVV.